One sample yielded the 25 T cell receptor beta chains listed below, sequenced in a study of cytotoxic CD8 clonotypes in ibrutinib-treated CLL. Assay used: immunoSEQ multiplex PCR; TCRdb lists only in-frame clones, some missing. The sample lists hundreds of thousands of clones, under 80% occurring once. The sample was PBMCs, taken after 24 months of ibrutinib treatment. These receptors were obtained from a human donor with chronic lymphocytic leukemia.

This chain uses TRBV11-1 with TRBJ2-2; D unclear. CDR3 length equals 15 residues. Trimming took 5 bases from V and 1 from J, leaving 11 bases between them. Germline V gene sequence: CDR1 SGHAT, CDR2 FQDESV (reference sequence). CDR3 amino acids: CASSPVDGNTGELFF. The CDR3 DNA sequence: TGTGCCAGCAGCCCCGTGGACGGGAACACCGGGGAGCTGTTTTTT. The entire variable domain, with the rest obtained from reference TRBV11-1 and TRBJ2-2, is as follows: EAEVAQSPRYKITEKSQAVAFWCDPISGHATLYWYRQILGQGPELLVQFQDESVVDDSQLPKDRFSAERLKGVDSTLKIQPAELGDSAMYLCASSPVDGNTGELFFGEGSRLTVL.

This chain links TRBV5-4 with TRBJ1-1; D is unresolved. The CDR3 consists of 16 residues. Germline loops: CDR1 SGHNT, CDR2 YYREEE (reference sequence). V lost 0 bases, J lost 0 bases, and 12 bases lay in between. The DNA of the CDR3 is TGTGCCAGCAGCTTGGAAATATCCCCGTTGAACACTGAAGCTTTCTTT. It specifies CASSLEISPLNTEAFF.

The V gene is TRBV7-3, the J gene TRBJ1-2; possibly TRBD1 for D (5 bases). V was shortened by 1 base and J by 6 bases, with 12 bases between the two germline ends. CDR3 length equals 14 residues. Germline CDR1 SGHTA, CDR2 FQGTGA. CDR3 loop: CASSLNGAVDGYTF. As DNA, the CDR3 is TGTGCCAGCAGCTTAAACGGGGCGGTAGATGGCTACACCTTC.

This clone was seen more than once but under ten times. The chain carries TRBV27 and TRBJ2-7, with TRBD2 identical over 7 bases. The V segment lost 5 bases and the J segment 3 bases; nucleotides outside the gene matches: 10. The CDR3 has 15 amino acids. Germline loops: CDR1 MNHEY, CDR2 SMNVEV (reference sequence). The CDR3: CASSKFSGIGYEQYF. The CDR3 DNA sequence: TGTGCCAGCAGTAAATTCAGCGGGATAGGCTACGAGCAGTACTTC.

This clone was observed once. The chain is built from TRBV9 and TRBJ2-3; no clear D gene. The V end was cut by 1 base, the J end by 3 bases, with 12 bases between. The germline V gene has CDR1 SGDLS and CDR2 YYNGEE. CDR3 length: 15 residues. The CDR3 DNA sequence: TGTGCCAGCAGCGTACGTCCAGGATGGACAGATACGCAGTATTTT. Its translation: CASSVRPGWTDTQYF. The full variable domain, rest sourced from reference TRBV9 and TRBJ2-3, is DSGVTQTPKHLITATGQRVTLRCSPRSGDLSVYWYQQSLDQGLQFLIQYYNGEERAKGNILERFSAQQFPDLHSELNLSSLELGDSALYFCASSVRPGWTDTQYFGPGTRLTVL.

The J gene is TRBJ2-3, the V gene TRBV6-6; TRBD1 matches 10 bases. Trimming cost V 6 bases and J 2 bases; bases outside gene matches: 5. The CDR3 is 15 amino acids. The germline V gene encodes CDR1 MNHNY and CDR2 SVGAGI (reference sequence). The CDR3 is CASRVGQGDTDTQYF. As DNA, the CDR3 is TGTGCCAGCAGGGTTGGACAGGGGGACACAGATACGCAGTATTTT.

The rearrangement links TRBV6-5 to TRBJ2-7, with a weak D call TRBD1 (6 bases). The CDR3 sequence is 15 residues long. Germline V CDR1 and CDR2: MNHEY, SVGAGI. Trimming took 2 bases from V and 6 from J, leaving 17 bases between them. In nucleotides, the CDR3 is TGTGCCAGCAGTTACGAGCCAGGGGTCACGGCCGAGCAGTACTTC. Translated: CASSYEPGVTAEQYF.

The chain uses TRBV9 and TRBJ2-2; possible D gene TRBD2, 6 bases. The CDR3 runs to 15 residues. With 0 bases removed from V and 5 bases from J, the gap between germline ends came to 11 bases. Germline lookup yields CDR1 SGDLS and CDR2 YYNGEE. Here the CDR3 reads CASSVDGRGTGELFF. CDR3 DNA sequence: TGTGCCAGCAGCGTAGACGGGAGAGGTACCGGGGAGCTGTTTTTT.

The gene calls are TRBV25-1 and TRBJ2-1; 11 positions match TRBD2. The germline CDR1 and CDR2 sequences are MGHDK and SYGVNS. J lost 6 bases, V lost 7 bases, and 8 bases had no gene match. The CDR3 is 15 amino acids. The CDR3 sequence: CASTLAGGTPNEQFF. As DNA, the CDR3 is TGTGCCAGCACCCTAGCGGGAGGCACCCCCAATGAGCAGTTCTTC.

This clone was seen a handful of times. The rearrangement uses TRBV28 and TRBJ1-1, with D unresolved. Trimming stripped 4 bases from V and 7 bases from J, with 7 bases between. Germline-derived CDR1 and CDR2 are MDHEN and SYDVKM. The CDR3 is 11 amino acids. The DNA for the CDR3 is TGTGCCAGCAGTTCGTCATTTGAAGCTTTCTTT. Translating it yields CASSSSFEAFF.

The chain couples TRBV27 to TRBJ2-3, with D possibly matching TRBD2 (6 bases). This CDR3 spans 19 amino acids. Germline loops: CDR1 MNHEY, CDR2 SMNVEV (reference sequence). V was clipped by 3 bases and J by 3 bases, with 25 bases between them. CDR3 residues: CASSLVRAVAGRDTDTQYF. CDR3 DNA: TGTGCCAGCAGTTTGGTTCGAGCGGTTGCGGGGCGGGATACAGATACGCAGTATTTT.

This chain connects TRBV28 to TRBJ2-3; 8 bases match TRBD2. The germline V gene has CDR1 MDHEN and CDR2 SYDVKM. CDR3 length: 15 residues. V dropped 5 bases and J dropped 2; count of bases not matched to a gene: 6. CDR3 loop: CASSRGSGITDTQYF. CDR3 DNA: TGTGCCAGCAGTCGTGGTAGCGGGATCACAGATACGCAGTATTTT.

J is TRBJ1-4 and V is TRBV28; 10 nucleotides align to TRBD1. CDR1 and CDR2 (germline): MDHEN, SYDVKM. J lost 8 bases, V lost 6 bases, and 9 bases had no gene match. This CDR3 has 15 amino acids. The CDR3 here is CASSSSWGQGEKLFF. For the CDR3, the DNA is TGTGCCAGCAGCTCAAGTTGGGGACAGGGGGAAAAACTGTTTTTT. The full variable domain, completed using reference TRBV28 and TRBJ1-4, is DVKVTQSSRYLVKRTGEKVFLECVQDMDHENMFWYRQDPGLGLRLIYFSYDVKMKEKGDIPEGYSVSREKKERFSLILESASTNQTSMYLCASSSSWGQGEKLFFGSGTQLSVL.

The CDR3 region is CASRYSGGDGYTF. CDR3 in DNA: TGTGCCAGCAGGTATTCAGGAGGGGATGGCTACACCTTC. The rearrangement links TRBV28 to TRBJ1-2; D is perhaps TRBD1 (5 bases). Trimming left V 6 bases short and J 6 bases short, with 14 bases between. The CDR3 runs 13 residues. Germline CDR1 reads MDHEN; CDR2 reads SYDVKM.

The gene calls are TRBV30 and TRBJ2-3; the match to TRBD2 covers 12 bases. CDR1 is GTSNPN and CDR2 is SVGIG in the germline V gene (reference sequence). This CDR3 comprises 16 residues. The V segment lost 0 bases and the J segment 8 bases; nucleotides outside the gene matches: 9. The CDR3 DNA reads TGTGCCTGGAGTGTAGTGGTGACTAGCGGGAGTGGTACGCAGTATTTT. Translating gives CAWSVVVTSGSGTQYF. The full variable domain, rest sourced from reference TRBV30 and TRBJ2-3, is SQTIHQWPATLVQPVGSPLSLECTVEGTSNPNLYWYRQAAGRGLQLLFYSVGIGQISSEVPQNLSASRPQDRQFILSSKKLLLSDSGFYLCAWSVVVTSGSGTQYFGPGTRLTVL.

The chain combines TRBV15 with TRBJ2-3; 7 positions match TRBD2. The CDR3 loop spans 17 amino acids. CDR1 is LNHNV, CDR2 YYDKDF, per germline (reference sequence). The trim removed 3 bases at V and 2 bases at J, leaving 11 bases unmatched. The CDR3 nucleotides are TGTGCCACCAGCAGTTCCTCGGGTAGCGGGCCCACAGATACGCAGTATTTT. This sequence encodes CATSSSSGSGPTDTQYF.

The genes are TRBV2 and TRBJ1-2; TRBD1 agrees at 7 bases. The germline CDR1 and CDR2 sequences are SNHLY and FYNNEI. This CDR3 is 13 amino acids long. CDR3 sequence: CLAETGRSHGYTF. As DNA, the CDR3 is TGTTTAGCGGAGACAGGGAGATCGCATGGCTACACCTTC.

This clone appeared once. This chain links TRBV7-3 with TRBJ2-1; no clear D. The CDR3 covers 18 residues. Looked up from germline, CDR1 is SGHTA and CDR2 is FQGTGA. Trimming cost V 2 bases and J 0 bases, with 17 bases left between them. CDR3 sequence reads: CASSLYPWAYNSYNEQFF. CDR3 in DNA: TGTGCCAGCAGCTTATATCCTTGGGCGTATAACTCCTACAATGAGCAGTTCTTC.

This clone was seen a single time. This chain connects TRBV5-1 to TRBJ2-2; D remains ambiguous. The CDR3 sequence is 16 residues long. Germline V lookup: CDR1 SGHRS, CDR2 YFSETQ. V was trimmed by 3 bases and J by 0 bases, leaving 12 bases between them. DNA for the CDR3: TGCGCCAGCAGCTATGGTGGCTACGCGAACACCGGGGAGCTGTTTTTT. Protein product: CASSYGGYANTGELFF.

For the CDR3, the DNA is TGTGCCAGCAAACAGACTAGCGGGAGTTTATACGAGCAGTACTTC. It specifies CASKQTSGSLYEQYF. The V and J genes are TRBV6-6 and TRBJ2-7, with 12 bases aligning to TRBD2. CDR1 and CDR2 from the germline V gene are MNHNY and SVGAGI (reference sequence). The CDR3 runs to 15 residues. Unmatched junction bases numbered 8, after V lost 7 bases and J lost 4 bases.

This CDR3 reads CASSLGSYEQYF. The CDR3 region has the DNA TGTGCCAGCTCACTGGGGAGTTACGAGCAGTACTTC. The gene calls are TRBV18 and TRBJ2-7; weak D call: TRBD2 (5 bases). Trimming pared 4 bases from V and 4 bases from J, leaving 8 bases between. CDR1 and CDR2 from the germline V gene are KGHSH and LQKENI. The CDR3 consists of 12 residues.

The J gene is TRBJ2-3, the V gene TRBV2, with D unresolved. Germline values: CDR1 SNHLY, CDR2 FYNNEI. The CDR3 is 11 amino acids. Deletions cut 11 bases from V and 4 bases from J, with 10 bases between. CDR3 DNA sequence: TGTGCCCTGAAAGCCCCAGATACGCAGTATTTT. It is translated as CALKAPDTQYF. The complete variable domain, with remaining parts taken from reference TRBV2 and TRBJ2-3, reads EPEVTQTPSHQVTQMGQEVILRCVPISNHLYFYWYRQILGQKVEFLVSFYNNEISEKSEIFDDQFSVERPDGSNFTLKIRSTKLEDSAMYFCALKAPDTQYFGPGTRLTVL.

The V gene is TRBV6-5, the J gene TRBJ2-7; no definite D call. V was clipped by 2 bases and J by 3 bases, with 14 bases between them. The CDR3 extends over 15 amino acids. Germline V lookup: CDR1 MNHEY, CDR2 SVGAGI. The CDR3: CASSYERGPNYEQYF. In DNA, the CDR3 is TGTGCCAGCAGTTACGAGCGAGGACCTAACTACGAGCAGTACTTC.

The chain recombines TRBV19 with TRBJ2-3; the match to TRBD1 covers 7 bases. The germline gives CDR1 LNHDA, CDR2 SQIVND (reference sequence). With V trimmed by 5 bases and J by 2 bases, 7 bases remained unmatched. The CDR3 covers 15 residues. The CDR3 DNA follows: TGTGCCAGTAGTGTGGGACAGATTCTCACAGATACGCAGTATTTT. Protein sequence: CASSVGQILTDTQYF.

This chain uses TRBV28 with TRBJ2-3; no clear D. V gave up 4 bases and J gave up 0 bases, with 17 bases separating them. The CDR3 extends over 17 amino acids. From germline, CDR1 is MDHEN and CDR2 SYDVKM. The chain's CDR3 is CASSSPAWMGSTDTQYF. The CDR3 nucleotides read TGTGCCAGCAGTTCCCCCGCCTGGATGGGAAGCACAGATACGCAGTATTTT.